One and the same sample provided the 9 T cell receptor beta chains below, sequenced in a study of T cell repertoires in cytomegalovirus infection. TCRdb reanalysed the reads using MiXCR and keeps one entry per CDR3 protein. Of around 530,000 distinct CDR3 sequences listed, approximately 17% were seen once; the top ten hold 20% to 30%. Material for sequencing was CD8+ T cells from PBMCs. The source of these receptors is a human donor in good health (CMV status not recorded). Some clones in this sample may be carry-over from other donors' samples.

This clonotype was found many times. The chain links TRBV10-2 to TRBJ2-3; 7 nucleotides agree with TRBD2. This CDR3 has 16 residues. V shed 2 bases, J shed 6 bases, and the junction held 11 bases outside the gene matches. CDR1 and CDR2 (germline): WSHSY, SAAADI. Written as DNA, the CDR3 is TGCGCCAGCAGTGAGGGGGCCAGAGCGGGGTACGATACGCAGTATTTT. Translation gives CASSEGARAGYDTQYF.

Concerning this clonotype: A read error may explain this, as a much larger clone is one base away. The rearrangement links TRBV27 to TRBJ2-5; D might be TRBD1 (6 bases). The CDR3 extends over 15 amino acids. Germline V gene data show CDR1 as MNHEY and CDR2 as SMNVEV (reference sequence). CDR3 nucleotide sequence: TGTGCCAGCAGTCCGCTCCGGGACATGGAAGAGATCCAGTACTTC. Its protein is CASSPLRDMEEIQYF.

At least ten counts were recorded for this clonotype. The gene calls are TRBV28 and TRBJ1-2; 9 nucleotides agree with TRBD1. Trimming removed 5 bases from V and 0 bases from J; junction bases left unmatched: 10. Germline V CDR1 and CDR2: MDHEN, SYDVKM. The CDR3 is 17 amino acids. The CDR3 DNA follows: TGTGCCAGCAGTCTCACCCGGACAGGGGCTACTAACTATGGCTACACCTTC. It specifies CASSLTRTGATNYGYTF.

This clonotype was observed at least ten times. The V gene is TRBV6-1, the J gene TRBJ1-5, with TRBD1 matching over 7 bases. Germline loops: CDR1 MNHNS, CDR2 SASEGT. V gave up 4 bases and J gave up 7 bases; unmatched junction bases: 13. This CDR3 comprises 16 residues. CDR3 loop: CASSGLRQGPRQPQHF. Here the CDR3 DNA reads TGTGCCAGCAGTGGCCTACGACAGGGACCACGCCAGCCCCAGCATTTT.

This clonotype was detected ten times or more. CDR3 DNA sequence: TGTGCCAGCAGCCTCGATCGTACGGGCTCACCCCTCCACTTT. Its translation: CASSLDRTGSPLHF. This sequence joins TRBV7-3 and TRBJ1-6, with unresolved D. V dropped 5 bases and J dropped 10 bases, with 15 bases sitting between them. The length of the CDR3 is 14 residues. Per the germline V gene, CDR1 is SGHTA and CDR2 is FQGTGA.

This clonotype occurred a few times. CDR3 sequence (DNA): TGTGCCAGTAGTATGGGGCAGGGGAATGAAAAACTGTTTTTT. Protein: CASSMGQGNEKLFF. The chain recombines TRBV19 with TRBJ1-4, with a tentative D call TRBD1 (6 bases). The length of the CDR3 is 14 residues. Germline assignment: CDR1 LNHDA and CDR2 SQIVND (reference sequence). Trimming removed 3 bases at V and 5 bases at J, with 10 bases between.

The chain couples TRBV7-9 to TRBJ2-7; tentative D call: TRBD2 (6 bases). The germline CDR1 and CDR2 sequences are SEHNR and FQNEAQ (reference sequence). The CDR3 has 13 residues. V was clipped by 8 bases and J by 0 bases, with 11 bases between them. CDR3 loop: CASAGGNSYEQYF. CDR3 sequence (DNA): TGTGCCAGCGCTGGGGGGAACTCCTACGAGCAGTACTTC.

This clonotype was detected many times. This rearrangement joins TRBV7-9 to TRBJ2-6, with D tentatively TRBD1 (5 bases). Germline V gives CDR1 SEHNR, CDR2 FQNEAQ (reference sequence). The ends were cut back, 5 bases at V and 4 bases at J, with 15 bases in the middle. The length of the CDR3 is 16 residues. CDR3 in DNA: TGTGCCAGCAGCCCGCCCGTAGGGGCCGGGGCCAACGTCCTGACTTTC. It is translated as CASSPPVGAGANVLTF.

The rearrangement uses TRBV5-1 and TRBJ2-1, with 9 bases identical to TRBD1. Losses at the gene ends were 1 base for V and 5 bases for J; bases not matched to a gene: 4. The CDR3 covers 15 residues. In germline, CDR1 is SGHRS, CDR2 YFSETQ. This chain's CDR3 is CASSLYRGRDNEQFF. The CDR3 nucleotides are TGCGCCAGCAGCTTGTACAGGGGGCGAGACAATGAGCAGTTCTTC.